Presented here are 13 T cell receptor beta chains from one specimen sequenced in a study of T cell responses to AZD1222 COVID-19 vaccine. Measured with immunoSEQ multiplex PCR; TCRdb has only the in-frame clones, and not every one. The data show 130,000 to 150,000 clones, roughly nine tenths seen once. This specimen consisted of peripheral blood, obtained on day 0 of AZD1222 vaccination. These receptors originate from an adult in good health.

V gene TRBV5-1 combines with J gene TRBJ1-2, with TRBD1 as a possible D gene (5 bases). V shed 0 bases and J shed 4 bases, with 13 bases lying between them. This CDR3 has 15 amino acids. Germline V gives CDR1 SGHRS, CDR2 YFSETQ. CDR3: CASSLAGQGGYGYTF. The CDR3 bases are TGCGCCAGCAGCTTGGCCGGGCAGGGAGGCTATGGCTACACCTTC.

The rearrangement links TRBV15 to TRBJ2-2; TRBD2 might be the D (5 bases). V lost 5 bases to trimming and J lost 0 bases, with 16 bases between them. Per germline, CDR1 LNHNV and CDR2 YYDKDF (reference sequence). The CDR3 totals 17 residues. CDR3 sequence (DNA): TGTGCCACCAGCCCGGTCGGGGATACGACGAACACCGGGGAGCTGTTTTTT. Protein: CATSPVGDTTNTGELFF.

The V and J genes are TRBV30 and TRBJ2-7; 7 bases map to TRBD2. Trimming cost V 3 bases and J 6 bases; bases outside gene matches: 11. Germline CDR1 and CDR2: GTSNPN and SVGIG (reference sequence). The CDR3 is 14 amino acids. CDR3 in amino acids: CAWSRGVIVGEQYF. The DNA for the CDR3 is TGTGCCTGGAGCCGGGGGGTTATTGTAGGCGAGCAGTACTTC. Full variable domain (rest looked up from reference TRBV30 and TRBJ2-7): SQTIHQWPATLVQPVGSPLSLECTVEGTSNPNLYWYRQAAGRGLQLLFYSVGIGQISSEVPQNLSASRPQDRQFILSSKKLLLSDSGFYLCAWSRGVIVGEQYFGPGTRLTVT.

This rearrangement joins TRBV7-6 to TRBJ1-5; no clear D gene. This CDR3 contains 14 residues. V lost 1 base and J 5 bases, leaving 9 bases between the germline ends. The germline gives CDR1 SGHVS, CDR2 FNYEAQ. The CDR3 sequence: CASSLVGVDQPQHF. CDR3 coding DNA: TGTGCCAGCAGCTTAGTCGGCGTCGATCAGCCCCAGCATTTT.

The V and J genes are TRBV11-3 and TRBJ1-2; 8 bases agree with TRBD1. The CDR3 runs 13 residues. Germline-derived CDR1 and CDR2 are SGHNT and YENEEA. Unmatched junction bases numbered 6, after V lost 4 bases and J lost 8 bases. The CDR3 DNA is TGTGCCAGCAGCTCATCGACAGGGGTCGGCTACACCTTC. Protein: CASSSSTGVGYTF.

This clone was observed a few times. The chain is built from TRBV7-3 and TRBJ1-6; D not resolved. CDR3 size: 12 residues. Per germline, CDR1 SGHTA and CDR2 FQGTGA. Trimming left V 6 bases short and J 7 bases short, with 7 bases between. The CDR3, as DNA: TGTGCCAGCAGTAACAGAAATTCACCCCTCCACTTT. It yields the protein CASSNRNSPLHF.

The chain employs TRBV19 and TRBJ1-2; D remains ambiguous. The CDR3 consists of 14 residues. CDR1 and CDR2 from the germline V gene are LNHDA and SQIVND (reference sequence). The ends were cut back, 6 bases at V and 0 bases at J, with 11 bases in the middle. The CDR3 DNA reads as TGTGCCAGTAGGTTTCCTGGAGCTAACTATGGCTACACCTTC. Protein sequence: CASRFPGANYGYTF.

The rearrangement links TRBV5-4 to TRBJ1-2, with 9 bases fitting TRBD1. J lost 2 bases, V lost 2 bases, and 10 bases had no gene match. This CDR3 has 17 amino acids. The germline V gene has CDR1 SGHNT and CDR2 YYREEE (reference sequence). The chain's CDR3 is CASSLGTGSGPNYGYTF. CDR3 DNA sequence: TGTGCCAGCAGCTTAGGGACAGGGAGCGGTCCAAACTATGGCTACACCTTC.

This chain links TRBV4-1 with TRBJ2-5; 15 bases align to TRBD2. CDR1 and CDR2 from the germline V gene are MGHRA and YSYEKL. V was pared by 4 bases and J by 2 bases, with 8 bases of the junction left unmatched. The CDR3 spans 18 residues. The CDR3 region has the DNA TGCGCCAGCAGCCTGGGGACTAGCGGGGGGACGGGGCAAGAGACCCAGTACTTC. Translation: CASSLGTSGGTGQETQYF.

V usage is TRBV6-5 and J usage is TRBJ1-3; 8 nucleotides line up with TRBD1. CDR1 and CDR2 (germline): MNHEY, SVGAGI. The length of the CDR3 is 14 residues. The J segment lost 8 bases and the V segment lost 6 bases, leaving 9 bases of the junction unmatched. Here the CDR3 reads CASRRTGNRDTIYF. The CDR3 coding sequence is TGTGCCAGCAGAAGGACAGGGAATCGTGACACCATATATTTT.

Worth noting for this clone: One end of the junction does not line up with germline, which may come from a read error. This chain connects TRBV6-5 to TRBJ1-4; D unresolved. This CDR3 contains 14 residues. The germline gives CDR1 MNHEY, CDR2 SVGAGI. CDR3 bases: TGTGCCAGCAGGTTGACGGGTACCAATGAGAAACTGTTTTTT. Its protein is CASRLTGTNEKLFF.

The V gene is TRBV3-1 (or the pseudogene TRBV3-2), the J gene TRBJ1-6; no firm D call. Trimming removed 0 bases from V and 2 bases from J, with 11 bases in between. CDR3 length: 17 amino acids. CDR1 LGHDT and CDR2 YNNKEL come from the germline V gene (reference sequence). The CDR3 region is CASSQDRAETYNSPLHF. CDR3 sequence (DNA): TGTGCCAGCAGCCAAGATCGGGCGGAGACCTATAATTCACCCCTCCACTTT.

As to this clone: An end of the junction differs from the germline gene, which may be a read error. The chain recombines TRBV7-7 with TRBJ2-3; D could derive from TRBD1 or TRBD2 (5 bases each). Germline CDR1 reads SSHAT; CDR2 reads FNYEAQ (reference sequence). The CDR3 extends over 13 amino acids. CDR3 region: CASSLGTEDTQYF. CDR3 nucleotides: TGTGCTAGCAGCTTAGGGACCGAAGATACGCAGTATTTT. Combining the CDR3 with reference TRBV7-7 and TRBJ2-3 gives the whole variable domain GAGVSQSPRYKVTKRGQDVTLRCDPISSHATLYWYQQALGQGPEFLTYFNYEAQPDKSGLPSDRFSAERPEGSISTLTIQRTEQRDSAMYRCASSLGTEDTQYFGPGTRLTVL.